What follows are 17 T cell receptor beta chains derived from one specimen sequenced in a study of CD8 T cells in ankylosing spondylitis. These receptors lack a known antigen. Points from the study as a whole: A TCR beta motif of several highly homologous variants appeared characteristic of ankylosing spondylitis blood.

One entry per CDR3 protein, called by TCRdb with MiXCR from the 5' RACE reads. The table has about 460,000 distinct CDR3 sequences, about 5.2% seen once. The sample was blood, either unsorted or a sorted T cell fraction (not recorded which). Receptors originate from a male donor with ankylosing spondylitis.

This clonotype was picked up many times. This chain uses TRBV20-1 with TRBJ1-2; D uncertain. This CDR3 is built from 13 residues. Trimming removed 6 bases at V and 6 bases at J, with 17 bases between. CDR1 and CDR2 (germline): DFQATT, SNEGSKA (reference sequence). The CDR3: CSAQDGLINGYTF. The CDR3 DNA follows: TGCAGTGCCCAAGACGGGCTAATTAATGGCTACACCTTC.

The chain couples TRBV3-1 to TRBJ2-7; 8 bases line up with TRBD1. Germline V CDR1 and CDR2: LGHDT, YNNKEL (reference sequence). Unmatched junction bases numbered 12, after V lost 0 bases and J lost 5 bases. CDR3 size: 17 residues. In DNA form, the CDR3 reads TGTGCCAGCAGCCAAGATCTCGTACGACAGGGGTTCGACGAGCAGTACTTC. Translating it yields CASSQDLVRQGFDEQYF.

This clonotype was counted a few times. The rearrangement links TRBV7-6 to TRBJ2-7; 9 bases line up with TRBD2. This CDR3 has 15 residues. Losses at the gene ends were 2 bases for V and 3 bases for J; bases not matched to a gene: 5. Germline V gene lookup returns CDR1 SGHVS and CDR2 FNYEAQ. CDR3 in DNA: TGTGCCAGCAGCTTATCTCCTAGCGGGATCTACGAGCAGTACTTC. It translates to CASSLSPSGIYEQYF.

This clonotype was counted at least ten times. This chain connects TRBV5-1 to TRBJ1-1; D unclear. Deletions cut 4 bases from V and 0 bases from J, with 13 bases between. Germline CDR1 SGHRS, CDR2 YFSETQ. The CDR3 is made up of 15 amino acids. The chain's CDR3 is CASSILGGMNTEAFF. CDR3 coding DNA: TGCGCCAGCAGCATATTGGGAGGGATGAACACTGAAGCTTTCTTT.

This clonotype came up many times. The chain recombines TRBV27 with TRBJ2-6, with TRBD1 as a possible D gene (6 bases). CDR1 is MNHEY and CDR2 is SMNVEV in the germline V gene (reference sequence). Trimming cost V 8 bases and J 0 bases, with 11 bases left between them. This CDR3 contains 15 residues. CDR3 nucleotide sequence: TGTGCCAGCGGACAGTTCTCCTCTGGGGCCAACGTCCTGACTTTC. This translates into CASGQFSSGANVLTF.

This clonotype was seen repeatedly, ten times or more. The chain combines TRBV5-1 with TRBJ1-1; D gene ambiguous. The V end was cut by 4 bases, the J end by 5 bases, with 15 bases between. Germline V gene data show CDR1 as SGHRS and CDR2 as YFSETQ. This CDR3 contains 14 residues. CDR3 protein: CASSAELSSTEAFF. In DNA, the CDR3 is TGCGCCAGCAGCGCAGAACTATCTTCGACTGAAGCTTTCTTT. Full variable domain (rest looked up from reference TRBV5-1 and TRBJ1-1): KAGVTQTPRYLIKTRGQQVTLSCSPISGHRSVSWYQQTPGQGLQFLFEYFSETQRNKGNFPGRFSGRQFSNSRSEMNVSTLELGDSALYLCASSAELSSTEAFFGQGTRLTVV.

This clonotype showed up many times. This chain uses TRBV10-3 with TRBJ2-7, with D uncertain. This CDR3 spans 12 amino acids. Germline lookup yields CDR1 ENHRY and CDR2 SYGVKD. V was pared by 7 bases and J by 4 bases, with 11 bases between. CDR3 bases: TGTGCCATCACGGCGTTTTTTTACGAGCAGTACTTC. Amino acids: CAITAFFYEQYF.

This clonotype was seen repeatedly, ten times or more. A read error may produce the germline difference seen at one junction end. V and J are TRBV2 and TRBJ1-2, with D uncertain. The germline CDR1 and CDR2 sequences are SNHLY and FYNNEI. The CDR3 sequence is 11 residues long. CDR3 loop: CATRTDSWRSF. In DNA form, the CDR3 reads TGTGCCACTCGGACGGATAGCTGGCGATCCTTC.

In its sample, this clonotype was seen many times. V and J are TRBV20-1 and TRBJ2-7; D possibly corresponds to TRBD1 (6 bases). Germline CDR1 and CDR2: DFQATT and SNEGSKA (reference sequence). V lost 3 bases and J lost 6, with 18 bases in between. The CDR3 covers 14 residues. The CDR3 protein is CSARKNRASGEQYF. The CDR3, as DNA: TGCAGTGCTAGGAAGAACAGGGCGTCGGGCGAGCAGTACTTC.

Ten or more counts support this clonotype. The chain couples TRBV7-9 to TRBJ1-5; D not resolved. From germline, CDR1 is SEHNR and CDR2 FQNEAQ (reference sequence). The CDR3 consists of 13 residues. Trimming removed 2 bases at V and 6 bases at J, with 8 bases between. CDR3 nucleotides: TGTGCCAGCAGCTTAAGTCTCGGTCAGCCCCAGCATTTT. Amino acids: CASSLSLGQPQHF.

This clonotype was observed a handful of times. V usage is TRBV6-5 and J usage is TRBJ1-1; D possibly corresponds to TRBD1 (5 bases). The V and J ends lost 0 bases and 0 bases respectively, with 11 bases between them. The germline gives CDR1 MNHEY, CDR2 SVGAGI. This CDR3 has 16 residues. The CDR3 nucleotides read TGTGCCAGCAGTTACTCCCGCAGGGTACTGAACACTGAAGCTTTCTTT. Residues: CASSYSRRVLNTEAFF.

This clonotype has at least ten counts. V is TRBV20-1 and J is TRBJ2-1; D is undetermined. CDR1 is DFQATT and CDR2 is SNEGSKA in the germline V gene (reference sequence). This CDR3 has 12 residues. V shed 6 bases and J shed 4 bases, with 10 bases lying between them. The CDR3 reads CSATPSYNEQFF. The CDR3 DNA sequence: TGCAGTGCCACCCCTAGTTACAATGAGCAGTTCTTC.

There are a few counts of this clonotype. This sequence joins TRBV4-2 and TRBJ2-3; 8 nucleotides align to TRBD1. V trimming: 3 bases; J trimming: 6 bases; junction bases outside the gene matches: 8. This CDR3 contains 15 residues. Germline-derived CDR1 and CDR2 are LGHNA and YNFKEQ. The CDR3 bases are TGTGCCAGCAGCCAGGACAGGGTACGGGGGGATACGCAGTATTTT. Its translation is CASSQDRVRGDTQYF.

This clonotype was counted ten times or more. The J gene is TRBJ1-1, the V gene TRBV20-1; 10 bases are a match to TRBD1. Losses at the gene ends were 5 bases for V and 3 bases for J; bases not matched to a gene: 6. The germline CDR1 and CDR2 sequences are DFQATT and SNEGSKA (reference sequence). This CDR3 spans 14 amino acids. The CDR3 here is CSARQGAGDTEAFF. Written as DNA, the CDR3 is TGCAGTGCTCGACAGGGGGCCGGAGACACTGAAGCTTTCTTT.

This clonotype was seen ten or more times. The gene calls are TRBV5-1 and TRBJ1-1; D is undetermined. Germline CDR1 reads SGHRS; CDR2 reads YFSETQ. This CDR3 spans 12 amino acids. V lost 1 base, J lost 4 bases, and 5 bases lay in between. Here the CDR3 DNA reads TGCGCCAGCAGCTTGCCAGCCACTGAAGCTTTCTTT. It codes for CASSLPATEAFF.

There are many counts of this clonotype. The gene calls are TRBV6-2 or TRBV6-3 and TRBJ2-7, with TRBD1 matching 8 bases. Per germline, CDR1 MNHEY and CDR2 SVGEGT. The CDR3 totals 16 residues. Germline trimming cut 5 bases from V and 0 bases from J; bases unmatched to any gene: 9. CDR3: CASSLTGTGSSYEQYF. As DNA, the CDR3 is TGTGCCAGCAGTCTCACCGGGACAGGAAGCTCCTACGAGCAGTACTTC.

This clonotype was recorded many times. V and J are TRBV5-6 and TRBJ2-1; D unclear. Trimming shortened V by 1 base and J by 0 bases, and 5 bases separated the two germline ends. This CDR3 has 14 amino acids. Germline values: CDR1 SGHDT, CDR2 YYEEEE. The CDR3 here is CASSLRASYNEQFF. The CDR3 DNA follows: TGTGCCAGCAGCTTGCGGGCCTCCTACAATGAGCAGTTCTTC.